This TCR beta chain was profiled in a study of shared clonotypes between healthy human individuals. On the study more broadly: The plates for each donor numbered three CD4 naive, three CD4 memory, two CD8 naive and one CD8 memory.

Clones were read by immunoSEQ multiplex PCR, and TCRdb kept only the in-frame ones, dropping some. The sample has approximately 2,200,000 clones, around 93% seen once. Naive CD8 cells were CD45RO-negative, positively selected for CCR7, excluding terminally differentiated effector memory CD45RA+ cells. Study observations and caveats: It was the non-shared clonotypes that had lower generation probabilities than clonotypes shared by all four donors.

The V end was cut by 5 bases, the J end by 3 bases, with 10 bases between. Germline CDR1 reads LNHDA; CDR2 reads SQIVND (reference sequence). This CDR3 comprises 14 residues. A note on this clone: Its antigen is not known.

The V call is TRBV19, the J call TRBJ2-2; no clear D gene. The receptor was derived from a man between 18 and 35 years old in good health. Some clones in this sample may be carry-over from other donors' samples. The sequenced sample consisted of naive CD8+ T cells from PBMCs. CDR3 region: CASSVYPDTGELFF. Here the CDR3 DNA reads TGTGCCAGTAGTGTGTACCCCGACACCGGGGAGCTGTTTTTT.